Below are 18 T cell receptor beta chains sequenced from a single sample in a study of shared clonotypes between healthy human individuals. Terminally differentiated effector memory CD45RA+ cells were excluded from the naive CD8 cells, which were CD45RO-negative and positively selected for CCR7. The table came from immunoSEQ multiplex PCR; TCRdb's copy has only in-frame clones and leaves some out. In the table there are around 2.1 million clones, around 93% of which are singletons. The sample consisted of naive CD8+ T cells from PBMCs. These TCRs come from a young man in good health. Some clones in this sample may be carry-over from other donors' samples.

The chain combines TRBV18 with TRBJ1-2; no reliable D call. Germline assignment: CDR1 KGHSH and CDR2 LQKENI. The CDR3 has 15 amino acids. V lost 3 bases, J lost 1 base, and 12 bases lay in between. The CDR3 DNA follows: TGTGCCAGCTCACCTAGTAACAGAATTAACTATGGCTACACCTTC. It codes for CASSPSNRINYGYTF.

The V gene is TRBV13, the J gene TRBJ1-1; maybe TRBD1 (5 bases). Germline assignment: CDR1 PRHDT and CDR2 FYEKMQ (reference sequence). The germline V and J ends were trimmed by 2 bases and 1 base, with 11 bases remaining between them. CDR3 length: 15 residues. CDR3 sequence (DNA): TGTGCCAGCAGCTTATGGGGACCGAAGAACACTGAAGCTTTCTTT. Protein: CASSLWGPKNTEAFF.

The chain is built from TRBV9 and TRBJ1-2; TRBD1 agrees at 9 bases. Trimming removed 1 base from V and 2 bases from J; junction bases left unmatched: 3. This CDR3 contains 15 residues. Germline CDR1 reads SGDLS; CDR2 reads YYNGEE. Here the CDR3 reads CASSVWDRANYGYTF. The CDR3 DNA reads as TGTGCCAGCAGCGTATGGGACAGGGCGAACTATGGCTACACCTTC.

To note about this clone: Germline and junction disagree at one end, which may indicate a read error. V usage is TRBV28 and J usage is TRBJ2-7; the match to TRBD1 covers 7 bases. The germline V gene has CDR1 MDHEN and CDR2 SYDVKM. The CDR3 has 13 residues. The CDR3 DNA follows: TGTGCCAGCACTTTAGGGGGCTACTACGAGCAGTACTTC. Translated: CASTLGGYYEQYF.

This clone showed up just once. CDR3 in DNA: TGTGCCAGCAGCGAGGGGGCTGCTAATGAAAAACTGTTTTTT. This sequence encodes CASSEGAANEKLFF. The rearrangement links TRBV9 to TRBJ1-4; 7 bases are a match to TRBD1. V was pared by 3 bases and J by 3 bases, with 2 bases of the junction left unmatched. Germline-derived CDR1 and CDR2 are SGDLS and YYNGEE. The CDR3 contains 14 residues. Complete variable domain (other parts from reference TRBV9 and TRBJ1-4): DSGVTQTPKHLITATGQRVTLRCSPRSGDLSVYWYQQSLDQGLQFLIQYYNGEERAKGNILERFSAQQFPDLHSELNLSSLELGDSALYFCASSEGAANEKLFFGSGTQLSVL.

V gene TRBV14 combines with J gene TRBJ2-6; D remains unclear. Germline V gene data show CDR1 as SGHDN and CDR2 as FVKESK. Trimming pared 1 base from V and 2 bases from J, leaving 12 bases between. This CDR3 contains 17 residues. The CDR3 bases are TGTGCCAGCAGCCAAGGCGCCTACATTGCTGGGGCCAACGTCCTGACTTTC. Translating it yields CASSQGAYIAGANVLTF. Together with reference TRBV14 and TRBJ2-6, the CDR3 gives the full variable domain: EAGVTQFPSHSVIEKGQTVTLRCDPISGHDNLYWYRRVMGKEIKFLLHFVKESKQDESGMPNNRFLAERTGGTYSTLKVQPAELEDSGVYFCASSQGAYIAGANVLTFGAGSRLTVL.

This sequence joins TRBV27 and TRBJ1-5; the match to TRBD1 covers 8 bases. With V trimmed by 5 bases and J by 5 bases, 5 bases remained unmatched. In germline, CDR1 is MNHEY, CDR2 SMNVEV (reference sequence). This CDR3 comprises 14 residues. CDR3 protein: CASSARGQDQPQHF. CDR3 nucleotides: TGTGCCAGCAGTGCAAGGGGACAGGATCAGCCCCAGCATTTT.

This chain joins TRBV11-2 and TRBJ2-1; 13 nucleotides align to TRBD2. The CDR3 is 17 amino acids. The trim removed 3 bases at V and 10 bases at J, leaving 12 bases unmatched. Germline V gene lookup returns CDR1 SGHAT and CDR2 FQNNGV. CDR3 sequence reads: CASSFSPGLAGDWEQFF. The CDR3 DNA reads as TGTGCCAGCAGCTTTTCCCCAGGACTAGCGGGAGACTGGGAGCAGTTCTTC.

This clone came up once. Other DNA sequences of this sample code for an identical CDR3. The CDR3 sequence is CASSELGYSNQPQHF. CDR3 sequence (DNA): TGTGCCAGCAGTGAATTAGGGTATAGCAATCAGCCCCAGCATTTT. This rearrangement joins TRBV2 to TRBJ1-5; D remains ambiguous. The V gene's germline CDR1 is SNHLY and CDR2 FYNNEI. V lost 2 bases, J lost 0 bases, and 8 bases lay in between. The CDR3 totals 15 residues.

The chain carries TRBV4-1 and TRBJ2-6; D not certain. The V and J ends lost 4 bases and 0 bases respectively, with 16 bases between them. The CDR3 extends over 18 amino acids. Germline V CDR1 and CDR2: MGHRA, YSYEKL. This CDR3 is CASSLFTETYSGANVLTF. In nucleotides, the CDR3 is TGCGCCAGCAGCCTTTTTACAGAAACTTACTCTGGGGCCAACGTCCTGACTTTC.

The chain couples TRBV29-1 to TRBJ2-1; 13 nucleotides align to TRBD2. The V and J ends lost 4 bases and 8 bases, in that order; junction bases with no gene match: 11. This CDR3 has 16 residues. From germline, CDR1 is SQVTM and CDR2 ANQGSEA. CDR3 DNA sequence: TGCAGCGTTGGGGGACTAGCGGGATTTTATAGCGATGAGCAGTTCTTC. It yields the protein CSVGGLAGFYSDEQFF.

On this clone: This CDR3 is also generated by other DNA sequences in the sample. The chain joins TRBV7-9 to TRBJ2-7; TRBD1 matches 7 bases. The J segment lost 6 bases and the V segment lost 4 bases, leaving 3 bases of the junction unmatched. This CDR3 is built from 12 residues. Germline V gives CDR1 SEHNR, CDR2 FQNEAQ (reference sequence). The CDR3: CASSSDRVEQYF. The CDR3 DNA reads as TGTGCCAGCAGCTCCGACAGGGTCGAGCAGTACTTC.

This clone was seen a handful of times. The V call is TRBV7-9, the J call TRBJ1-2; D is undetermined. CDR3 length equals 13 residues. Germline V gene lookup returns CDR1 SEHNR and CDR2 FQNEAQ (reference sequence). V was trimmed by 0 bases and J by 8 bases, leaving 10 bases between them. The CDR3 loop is CASSLAERSGYTF. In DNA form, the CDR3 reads TGTGCCAGCAGCTTAGCAGAGCGATCAGGCTACACCTTC. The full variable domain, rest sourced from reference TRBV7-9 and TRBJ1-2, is DTGVSQNPRHKITKRGQNVTFRCDPISEHNRLYWYRQTLGQGPEFLTYFQNEAQLEKSRLLSDRFSAERPKGSFSTLEIQRTEQGDSAMYLCASSLAERSGYTFGSGTRLTVV.

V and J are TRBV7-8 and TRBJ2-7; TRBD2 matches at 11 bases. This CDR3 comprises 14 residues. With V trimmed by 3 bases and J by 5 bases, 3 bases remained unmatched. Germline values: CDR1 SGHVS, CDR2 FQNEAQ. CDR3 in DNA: TGTGCCAGCAGCTTTAGCGGGAGGGCCAACGAGCAGTACTTC. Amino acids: CASSFSGRANEQYF.

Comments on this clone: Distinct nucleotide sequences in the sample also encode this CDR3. DNA for the CDR3: TGTGCCAGCAGTTTACAGGGCAATCAGCCCCAGCATTTT. Protein sequence: CASSLQGNQPQHF. This rearrangement joins TRBV27 to TRBJ1-5; the D is unclear. The CDR3 is made up of 13 amino acids. Germline CDR1 is MNHEY and CDR2 is SMNVEV (reference sequence). V lost 2 bases and J 2 bases, leaving 4 bases between the germline ends.

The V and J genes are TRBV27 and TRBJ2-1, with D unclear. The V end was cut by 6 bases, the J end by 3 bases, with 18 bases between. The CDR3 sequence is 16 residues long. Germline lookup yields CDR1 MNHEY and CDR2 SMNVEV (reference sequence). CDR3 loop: CASSLKGFGYYNEQFF. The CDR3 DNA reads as TGTGCCAGCAGCTTAAAGGGATTCGGGTACTACAATGAGCAGTTCTTC.

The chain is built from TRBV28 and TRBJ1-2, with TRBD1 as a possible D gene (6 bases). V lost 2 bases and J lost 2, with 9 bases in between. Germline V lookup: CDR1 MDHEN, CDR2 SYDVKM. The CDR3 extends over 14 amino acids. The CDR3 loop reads CASSLTGKNYGYTF. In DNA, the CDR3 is TGTGCCAGCAGTTTAACAGGGAAGAACTATGGCTACACCTTC.

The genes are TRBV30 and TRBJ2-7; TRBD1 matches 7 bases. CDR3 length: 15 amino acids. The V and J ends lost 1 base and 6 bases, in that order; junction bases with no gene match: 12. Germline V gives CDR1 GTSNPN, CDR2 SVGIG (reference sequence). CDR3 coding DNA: TGTGCCTGGAGTGGAGTCCGGGACAGACTACCCGAGCAGTACTTC. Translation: CAWSGVRDRLPEQYF. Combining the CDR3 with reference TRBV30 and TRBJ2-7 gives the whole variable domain SQTIHQWPATLVQPVGSPLSLECTVEGTSNPNLYWYRQAAGRGLQLLFYSVGIGQISSEVPQNLSASRPQDRQFILSSKKLLLSDSGFYLCAWSGVRDRLPEQYFGPGTRLTVT.